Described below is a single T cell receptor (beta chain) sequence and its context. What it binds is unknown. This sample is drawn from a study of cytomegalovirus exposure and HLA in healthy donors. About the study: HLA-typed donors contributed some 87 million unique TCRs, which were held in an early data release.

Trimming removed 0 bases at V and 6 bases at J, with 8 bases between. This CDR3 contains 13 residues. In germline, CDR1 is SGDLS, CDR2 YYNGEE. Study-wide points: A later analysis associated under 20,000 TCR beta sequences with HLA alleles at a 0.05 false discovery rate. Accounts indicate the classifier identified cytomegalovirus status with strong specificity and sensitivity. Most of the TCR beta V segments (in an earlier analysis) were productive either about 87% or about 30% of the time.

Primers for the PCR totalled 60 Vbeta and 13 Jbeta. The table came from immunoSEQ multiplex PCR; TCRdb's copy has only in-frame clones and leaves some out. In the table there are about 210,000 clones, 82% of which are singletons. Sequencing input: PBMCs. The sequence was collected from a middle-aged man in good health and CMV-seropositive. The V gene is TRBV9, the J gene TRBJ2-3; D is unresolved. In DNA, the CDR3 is TGTGCCAGCAGCGTAGCAGTCCCCGATACGCAGTATTTT. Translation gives CASSVAVPDTQYF. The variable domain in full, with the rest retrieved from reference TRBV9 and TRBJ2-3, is DSGVTQTPKHLITATGQRVTLRCSPRSGDLSVYWYQQSLDQGLQFLIQYYNGEERAKGNILERFSAQQFPDLHSELNLSSLELGDSALYFCASSVAVPDTQYFGPGTRLTVL.